One and the same sample provided the 10 T cell receptor beta chains below, sequenced in a study of lung T cells in sarcoidosis with Löfgren's syndrome. TCRdb ran MiXCR on the reads and lists one entry per CDR3 protein. The top ten hold roughly 6.9% of the sample, which has 3,000 to 3,500 distinct CDR3 sequences, under 20% seen once. The sample comprised CD4+ T cells from bronchoalveolar lavage. Receptors originate from a human donor with sarcoidosis (Löfgren's syndrome or another form), or a control subject (not recorded which).

In this sample, this clonotype is medium-sized. This chain links TRBV20-1 with TRBJ1-2; D gene uncertain. With 3 bases removed from V and 4 bases from J, the gap between germline ends came to 9 bases. This CDR3 is 12 amino acids long. Looked up from germline, CDR1 is DFQATT and CDR2 is SNEGSKA (reference sequence). The CDR3 sequence: CSASQRRYGYTF. In DNA form, the CDR3 reads TGCAGTGCTAGTCAAAGGCGCTATGGCTACACCTTC.

In its sample, this clonotype is medium-sized. The chain joins TRBV29-1 to TRBJ2-2; TRBD2 might be the D (5 bases). The germline CDR1 and CDR2 sequences are SQVTM and ANQGSEA. The CDR3 has 13 residues. V shed 5 bases and J shed 4 bases, with 11 bases lying between them. This chain's CDR3 is CSVLLESTGELFF. CDR3 sequence (DNA): TGCAGCGTTTTACTAGAATCCACCGGGGAGCTGTTTTTT.

By share of the sample, this clonotype is medium-sized. V is TRBV29-1 and J is TRBJ1-2, with D unresolved. CDR1 and CDR2 from the germline V gene are SQVTM and ANQGSEA. The CDR3 is made up of 12 amino acids. V was trimmed by 5 bases and J by 4 bases, leaving 11 bases between them. CDR3 nucleotides: TGCAGCGTTTCTGGGCAGCGCTATGGCTACACCTTC. This gives the protein CSVSGQRYGYTF.

This clonotype is labeled large. The CDR3 nucleotides are TGTGCCAGCAGCTTAGCCTCGTCTGGAAACACCATATATTTT. Its translation is CASSLASSGNTIYF. The V call is TRBV11-2, the J call TRBJ1-3; D is uncertain. The CDR3 is 14 amino acids. CDR1 is SGHAT and CDR2 is FQNNGV in the germline V gene. Deletions cut 1 base from V and 1 base from J, with 5 bases between. Using reference TRBV11-2 and TRBJ1-3 for the parts outside the CDR3, the full variable domain is EAGVAQSPRYKIIEKRQSVAFWCNPISGHATLYWYQQILGQGPKLLIQFQNNGVVDDSQLPKDRFSAERLKGVDSTLKIQPAKLEDSAVYLCASSLASSGNTIYFGEGSWLTVV.

This clonotype qualifies as medium-sized. The CDR3 nucleotides read TGTGCCAGCAGCTTTGGCAGTGACAGACAAGAGACCCAGTACTTC. This sequence encodes CASSFGSDRQETQYF. This sequence joins TRBV7-7 and TRBJ2-5; tentatively, D is TRBD1 (5 bases). Germline lookup yields CDR1 SSHAT and CDR2 FNYEAQ (reference sequence). This CDR3 has 15 residues. V lost 3 bases to trimming and J lost 2 bases, with 13 bases between them.

This clonotype is judged medium-sized. The rearrangement links TRBV4-1 to TRBJ2-7; a possible D gene is TRBD2 (6 bases). Trimming shortened V by 0 bases and J by 7 bases, and 19 bases separated the two germline ends. CDR3 size: 16 residues. Germline lookup yields CDR1 MGHRA and CDR2 YSYEKL. CDR3 coding DNA: TGCGCCAGCAGCCAAGAAACTTCTAGCCGGGGGAGAGAGCAGTACTTC. Its translation: CASSQETSSRGREQYF.

By share, this clonotype ranks as medium-sized (0.01 to 0.1%). This chain connects TRBV6-6 to TRBJ1-1; TRBD1 is a possible D gene (5 bases). CDR1 and CDR2 from the germline V gene are MNHNY and SVGAGI (reference sequence). The CDR3 has 10 residues. Trimming left V 2 bases short and J 10 bases short, with 5 bases between. CDR3 nucleotides: TGTGCCAGCAGTTACGGGGGAGCTTTCTTT. It translates to CASSYGGAFF.

This clonotype rates as medium-sized. The chain uses TRBV6-2 or TRBV6-3 and TRBJ2-7, with D uncertain. The CDR3 has 14 amino acids. V was shortened by 4 bases and J by 0 bases, with 10 bases between the two germline ends. Germline-derived CDR1 and CDR2 are MNHEY and SVGEGT. The CDR3 spells CASSFPGSSYEQYV. Written as DNA, the CDR3 is TGTGCCAGCAGTTTCCCGGGTAGCTCCTACGAGCAGTACGTC.

There are a few counts of this clonotype. The V and J genes are TRBV2 and TRBJ2-1; TRBD2 agrees at 12 bases. Germline V CDR1 and CDR2: SNHLY, FYNNEI. After removal of 5 bases from V and 6 bases from J, the junction contained 8 bases not matched to a gene. The CDR3 extends over 16 amino acids. The CDR3 protein is CASSYTRLAGANEQFF. In nucleotides, the CDR3 is TGTGCCAGCAGTTACACGCGACTAGCGGGGGCCAATGAGCAGTTCTTC.

This clonotype is classed as medium-sized. The chain links TRBV7-2 to TRBJ2-5, with D possibly TRBD1 on 6 matching bases. Germline CDR1 and CDR2: SGHTA and FQGNSA. The CDR3 has 14 residues. V was cut by 5 bases and J by 4 bases, with 14 bases left in between. The CDR3: CASSAARGLETQYF. DNA of the CDR3: TGTGCCAGCAGCGCGGCGAGGGGGTTAGAGACCCAGTACTTC. Together with reference TRBV7-2 and TRBJ2-5, the CDR3 gives the full variable domain: GAGVSQSPSNKVTEKGKDVELRCDPISGHTALYWYRQSLGQGLEFLIYFQGNSAPDKSGLPSDRFSAERTGGSVSTLTIQRTQQEDSAVYLCASSAARGLETQYFGPGTRLLVL.